This T cell receptor (beta chain) was sequenced in a study of blood T cell repertoires in COVID-19 (dated by TCRdb to the early 2020s). For context, the study as a whole: Samples from collaborators originated in the United States, Italy and Spain and spanned both the acute and convalescent phases of COVID-19. The prospective study material was composed of cDNA or gDNA derived from T cells, B-cell-depleted T cells, or PBMCs. Subjects who had been exposed to COVID-19, were actively infected with it, or had recovered from it provided the deeply sampled blood TCRbeta repertoires that made up the dataset. The sample metadata nearly always contained a de-identified subject ID, COVID-19 status, age in years and sex. The repertoires were released in a freely available public database intended as a resource for research on the immune response to SARS-CoV-2. The samples were drawn from two sources: the first 160 participants of the ongoing ImmuneRACE study, and 950 to 1,500 subjects contributed by 6 global collaborators. HLA class I and class II types, where available, came from metadata supplied by the sample provider rather than from assay-based typing. Results the study describes overall, beyond this receptor: How much clinical and demographic metadata was included differed by source and by participant, and the metadata was provided uncurated.

Each collaborating institution followed its own protocols to collect whole blood in K2EDTA tubes. For TCRbeta analysis, collaborators shipped samples in one of three forms: frozen whole blood, isolated PBMCs, or DNA extracted from either of those sample types. The immunoSEQ Assay, a bias-controlled multiplex PCR, was used to amplify TCRbeta CDR3 regions from genomic DNA. The study's own analysis went as follows. Within the assay, amplification of reference gene primers was used to estimate how many nucleated cells each sample contained. To quantify the absolute abundance of each unique TCRbeta CDR3 rearrangement, sequence reads were collapsed and filtered. For each sample, productive Simpson clonality was calculated as the square root of Simpson's diversity index over productive rearrangements. The source is immuneACCESS, and TCRdb retained only in-frame sequences with V and J called. Part of the clones is not carried over; for the studies checked, unresolved V genes explain less than half of this, and the remainder is unexplained. The DNA gave D and trimming, while V, J and clone size come from that table. Recorded for this sample are 25,000 to 35,000 clones; nearly 90% of them occurred a single time. The ten largest clones capture under 2% of the sample.

Remarks on this clone: Its recognized antigen is unknown. One base away there is no much larger clone; base qualities are not given.

As encoded in the germline V gene (reference sequence), CDR1 is SEHNR while CDR2 is FQNEAQ. CDR3 length: 12 amino acids, cysteine to phenylalanine. Only the CDR3 DNA stays, 36 bases, in frame from base 1. Relative to germline, V is 5 bases shorter and J is 4 bases shorter, with 7 bases between their ends. This receptor was taken from a man in his sixties with active COVID-19. Sequencing was performed on peripheral blood. The chain is assembled from TRBV7-9 and TRBJ2-3; the D gene remains uncertain. The DNA sequence is given as TGTGCCAGCAGCCCCAGTGCAGATACGCAGTATTTT. The encoded protein is CASSPSADTQYF.